Listed below are T cell receptor beta chains from one sample, sequenced in a study of blood T cell repertoires in COVID-19. Clones were sequenced by immunoSEQ multiplex PCR, and TCRdb holds only the in-frame ones, with some missing. The sample contains about 84,000 clones, approximately 80% of which appear only once. Sample: peripheral blood. The receptors were sampled from a woman of 80 years or more with acute or convalescent COVID-19. The CDR3 runs from the conserved cysteine through the conserved F or W. Fields, in order: CDR3 length, clone size, D gene, J gene, V gene, CDR3 DNA, CDR3 protein. A D gene is named only where the DNA matches it firmly. Clone size, where shown, is once, few, many, or a class for clones that have expanded.

len: 19
abundance: -
d_gene: TRBD1
j_gene: TRBJ1-3
v_gene: TRBV9
CDR3nt: TGTGCCAGCAGCGCCGGACAGGGGAAGGGAATTCGCTCTGGAAACACCATATATTTT
CDR3aa: CASSAGQGKGIRSGNTIYF

len: 14
abundance: -
d_gene: -
j_gene: TRBJ1-5
v_gene: TRBV19
CDR3nt: TGTGCCAGTGATGGACCCGGGGATCGGGTGCCCCAGCATTTT
CDR3aa: CASDGPGDRVPQHF

len: 13
abundance: -
d_gene: -
j_gene: TRBJ2-7
v_gene: TRBV29-1
CDR3nt: TGCAGCGTTGAAGGTCCAGGGACCTACGAGCAGTACTTC
CDR3aa: CSVEGPGTYEQYF

len: 15
abundance: -
d_gene: -
j_gene: TRBJ1-5
v_gene: TRBV5-1
CDR3nt: TGCGCCAGCAGCTTGTCAGGGGCTCTCAATCAGCCCCAGCATTTT
CDR3aa: CASSLSGALNQPQHF

len: 14
abundance: few
d_gene: TRBD1
j_gene: TRBJ1-4
v_gene: TRBV10-3
CDR3nt: TGTGCCATCAGTGAGTCGACCCAGGGGGGAAAACTGTTTTTT
CDR3aa: CAISESTQGGKLFF

len: 15
abundance: -
d_gene: -
j_gene: TRBJ1-5
v_gene: TRBV5-1
CDR3nt: TGCGCCAGCAGCTTTGAACCGGGGAGCAATCAGCCCCAGCATTTT
CDR3aa: CASSFEPGSNQPQHF

len: 13
abundance: once
d_gene: TRBD1
j_gene: TRBJ1-1
v_gene: TRBV2
CDR3nt: TGTGCCAGCAGGGACAGGGTTAGCACTGAAGCTTTCTTT
CDR3aa: CASRDRVSTEAFF

len: 16
abundance: -
d_gene: TRBD1
j_gene: TRBJ1-6
v_gene: TRBV9
CDR3nt: TGTGCCAGCAGCAGATGGGACAGCTCCTATAATTCACCCCTCCACTTT
CDR3aa: CASSRWDSSYNSPLHF

len: 14
abundance: -
d_gene: -
j_gene: TRBJ1-5
v_gene: TRBV6-1
CDR3nt: TGTGCCAGCAGTGAAGCGCGGAGCAATCAGCCCCAGCATTTT
CDR3aa: CASSEARSNQPQHF

len: 14
abundance: -
d_gene: TRBD1
j_gene: TRBJ1-2
v_gene: TRBV11-2
CDR3nt: TGTGCCAGCAGCCCAACAGGGGCCGGCTATGGCTACACCTTC
CDR3aa: CASSPTGAGYGYTF

len: 12
abundance: once
d_gene: -
j_gene: TRBJ2-3
v_gene: TRBV7-9
CDR3nt: TGTGCCAGCAGCTCACTAGGGTATGTGCAGTATTTT
CDR3aa: CASSSLGYVQYF

len: 16
abundance: -
d_gene: -
j_gene: TRBJ2-2
v_gene: TRBV6-5
CDR3nt: TGTGCCAGCAGTTACTCCTCCAGGGCAGGCACCGGGGAGCTGTTTTTT
CDR3aa: CASSYSSRAGTGELFF

len: 13
abundance: many
d_gene: TRBD1
j_gene: TRBJ1-2
v_gene: TRBV12-3/TRBV12-4
CDR3nt: TGTGCCAGCACTGACAGGGGGCAATATGGCTACACCTTC
CDR3aa: CASTDRGQYGYTF

len: 18
abundance: -
d_gene: TRBD2
j_gene: TRBJ2-7
v_gene: TRBV7-9
CDR3nt: TGTGCCAGCAGCTTAGATTCCCGACTAGCGGGGGGCTCCTACGAGCAGTACTTC
CDR3aa: CASSLDSRLAGGSYEQYF

len: 18
abundance: -
d_gene: -
j_gene: TRBJ2-3
v_gene: TRBV19
CDR3nt: TGTGCCAGTAGTATAGTGCTGAACCGGGACACCCGCTCAGATACGCAGTATTTT
CDR3aa: CASSIVLNRDTRSDTQYF

len: 13
abundance: few
d_gene: -
j_gene: TRBJ1-4
v_gene: TRBV30
CDR3nt: TGTGCCTGGAGTGGTACAGGGAATGAAAAACTGTTTTTT
CDR3aa: CAWSGTGNEKLFF

len: 22
abundance: -
d_gene: TRBD1
j_gene: TRBJ1-4
v_gene: TRBV9
CDR3nt: TGTGCCAGCAGCGTAGGGAATACCCGGACAGGGGAAAACCCCCGGGATAGGGAAAAACTGTTTTTT
CDR3aa: CASSVGNTRTGENPRDREKLFF

len: 16
abundance: -
d_gene: TRBD1
j_gene: TRBJ1-6
v_gene: TRBV6-1
CDR3nt: TGTGCCAGCAGTGAAGCTTGGACAGGGCGCAATTCACCCCTCCACTTT
CDR3aa: CASSEAWTGRNSPLHF

len: 13
abundance: -
d_gene: -
j_gene: TRBJ2-5
v_gene: TRBV3-1/TRBV3-2
CDR3nt: TGTGCCAGCAGTCTGGCTCAAGTGGAGACCCAGTACTTC
CDR3aa: CASSLAQVETQYF

len: 12
abundance: -
d_gene: -
j_gene: TRBJ2-3
v_gene: TRBV7-3
CDR3nt: TGTGCCAGCAGCCAAAACACAGATACGCAGTATTTT
CDR3aa: CASSQNTDTQYF

len: 14
abundance: -
d_gene: -
j_gene: TRBJ2-3
v_gene: TRBV11-2
CDR3nt: TGTGCCAGCAGCTCGGACGGGGAGCGAGATACGCAGTATTTT
CDR3aa: CASSSDGERDTQYF

len: 13
abundance: -
d_gene: -
j_gene: TRBJ2-7
v_gene: TRBV3-1/TRBV3-2
CDR3nt: TGTGCCAGCAGCTACCAGGGAGGCTACGAGCAGTACTTC
CDR3aa: CASSYQGGYEQYF

len: 18
abundance: -
d_gene: -
j_gene: TRBJ1-2
v_gene: TRBV4-2
CDR3nt: TGTGCCAGCAGCCAATCTCCGCAACAGGGCGCACGTAACTATGGCTACACCTTC
CDR3aa: CASSQSPQQGARNYGYTF

len: 15
abundance: -
d_gene: TRBD1
j_gene: TRBJ1-2
v_gene: TRBV9
CDR3nt: TGTGCCAGCAGCGCCCAGGGGGACAGGGTGGGTGGCTACACCTTC
CDR3aa: CASSAQGDRVGGYTF

len: 15
abundance: -
d_gene: TRBD2
j_gene: TRBJ2-7
v_gene: TRBV6-5
CDR3nt: TGTGCCAGCAGCTGGGGGACTAGCGGGTTTCGCGAGCAGTACTTC
CDR3aa: CASSWGTSGFREQYF

len: 14
abundance: once
d_gene: TRBD1
j_gene: TRBJ1-5
v_gene: TRBV19
CDR3nt: TGTGCCAGTAGTCCAGGGACAGGGGAACAGCCCCAGCATTTT
CDR3aa: CASSPGTGEQPQHF

len: 14
abundance: -
d_gene: -
j_gene: TRBJ1-1
v_gene: TRBV9
CDR3nt: TGTGCCAGCAGCGGTCAAACAGGGAACACTGAAGCTTTCTTT
CDR3aa: CASSGQTGNTEAFF

len: 15
abundance: -
d_gene: TRBD1
j_gene: TRBJ1-4
v_gene: TRBV6-5
CDR3nt: TGTGCCAGCAGTTACACAGGGGGCGCCCATGAAAAACTGTTTTTT
CDR3aa: CASSYTGGAHEKLFF

len: 14
abundance: -
d_gene: -
j_gene: TRBJ1-4
v_gene: TRBV27
CDR3nt: TGTGCCAGCAGTAGAGAAGCAACTAATGAAAAACTGTTTTTT
CDR3aa: CASSREATNEKLFF

len: 15
abundance: -
d_gene: TRBD1
j_gene: TRBJ2-3
v_gene: TRBV5-6
CDR3nt: TGTGCCAGCAGCCTAGCAGGACAGGGGTTAGATACGCAGTATTTT
CDR3aa: CASSLAGQGLDTQYF